This T cell receptor (beta chain) was identified in a study of blood T cell repertoires in COVID-19. Study information: The samples span acute and convalescent COVID-19 from the United States, Italy and Spain. PBMCs, B-cell-depleted T cells, or T cells provided the cDNA or gDNA that made up the material.

Authors' analysis steps: Estimation of nucleated cell counts was performed using reference gene primer amplification. Clones were read by immunoSEQ multiplex PCR, and TCRdb kept only the in-frame ones, dropping some. Clone size and the V and J calls come from that table; the DNA yielded D and trimming. This table holds around 170,000 clones, about four fifths found once. Trimming shortened V by 2 bases and J by 1 base, and 11 bases separated the two germline ends. Germline lookup yields CDR1 MNHEY and CDR2 SMNVEV (reference sequence). CDR3 length equals 16 residues. The gene calls are TRBV27 and TRBJ2-2; perhaps TRBD1 as D (6 bases). This TCR derives from a man aged 70 or older who had recovered from COVID-19. Sequences were obtained from peripheral blood. CDR3 amino acids: CASSLVGTLNTGELFF. CDR3 coding DNA: TGTGCCAGCAGTTTAGTCGGGACACTGAACACCGGGGAGCTGTTTTTT.